One sample yielded the 7 T cell receptor beta chains listed below, sequenced in a study of PD-1 blockade in classical Hodgkin lymphoma (dated by TCRdb to about 2020). The method behind the library was the immunoSEQ multiplex PCR assay. The table was pulled from immuneACCESS by TCRdb, which kept in-frame rearrangements only. Such tables lose some clones; where checked, under half of the loss comes from unresolved V genes, and the rest has no known cause. Counted in this sample were under 80,000 clones; over 85% of them appeared once. The ten largest clones add up to about 2.5% of the sample. This specimen's time point label, per the study, means: newly diagnosed, previously untreated cHL patient sample. Sequenced: peripheral blood mononuclear cells (PBMCs). The source is a human donor with classical Hodgkin lymphoma.

The chain joins TRBV6-1 to TRBJ2-1, with D possibly called TRBD1 or TRBD2 (5 bases each). V lost 8 bases and J 5 bases, leaving 16 bases between the germline ends. The CDR3 sequence is 14 residues long. CDR1 is MNHNS and CDR2 is SASEGT in the germline V gene. The CDR3 DNA follows: TGTGCCAGCGGCTTCGGGACGGAAAACAATGAGCAGTTCTTC. Amino acid sequence: CASGFGTENNEQFF.

This chain uses TRBV9 with TRBJ1-2, with TRBD1 as a possible D gene (5 bases). CDR1 and CDR2 from the germline V gene are SGDLS and YYNGEE. V shed 0 bases and J shed 4 bases, with 13 bases lying between them. This CDR3 is 15 amino acids long. CDR3 in amino acids: CASSVGGQGSYGYTF. In nucleotides, the CDR3 is TGTGCCAGCAGCGTAGGGGGTCAGGGTTCCTATGGCTACACCTTC. The whole variable domain, filled in from reference TRBV9 and TRBJ1-2, reads DSGVTQTPKHLITATGQRVTLRCSPRSGDLSVYWYQQSLDQGLQFLIQYYNGEERAKGNILERFSAQQFPDLHSELNLSSLELGDSALYFCASSVGGQGSYGYTFGSGTRLTVV.

The DNA of the CDR3 is TGTGCCAGCTCACCACCGGGGCTAGCGGGGGGGCCGTCGGTGCAGAGCATTCAGTACTTC. Amino acids: CASSPPGLAGGPSVQSIQYF. This chain joins TRBV18 and TRBJ2-4, with 12 positions matching TRBD2. The germline V gene has CDR1 KGHSH and CDR2 LQKENI. There are 20 residues in the CDR3. Germline trimming cut 0 bases from V and 9 bases from J; bases unmatched to any gene: 18. Full variable domain (missing parts from reference TRBV18 and TRBJ2-4): NAGVMQNPRHLVRRRGQEARLRCSPMKGHSHVYWYRQLPEEGLKFMVYLQKENIIDESGMPKERFSAEFPKEGPSILRIQQVVRGDSAAYFCASSPPGLAGGPSVQSIQYFGAGTRLSVL.

The J gene is TRBJ2-7, the V gene TRBV30; the D is unclear. Germline values: CDR1 GTSNPN, CDR2 SVGIG (reference sequence). V lost 4 bases to trimming and J lost 0 bases, with 10 bases between them. The CDR3 extends over 13 amino acids. CDR3: CAWTLMSSYEQYF. CDR3 nucleotides: TGTGCCTGGACCCTCATGAGCTCCTACGAGCAGTACTTC.

The chain recombines TRBV6-5 with TRBJ1-1; D not resolved. CDR1 is MNHEY, CDR2 SVGAGI, per germline. The CDR3 is 14 amino acids. Between the trimmed V and J ends, which lost 2 bases and 5 bases, there was a span of 12 bases. CDR3 in DNA: TGTGCCAGCAGTTACGAGGGCGGTCGGACTGAAGCTTTCTTT. It yields the protein CASSYEGGRTEAFF.

This clone occurred once. As DNA, the CDR3 is TGTGCCAGCAGCTTGCAGGGAATGAACACTGAAGCTTTCTTT. Its protein is CASSLQGMNTEAFF. V and J are TRBV5-4 and TRBJ1-1; tentative D call: TRBD1 (5 bases). The CDR3 spans 14 residues. Germline assignment: CDR1 SGHNT and CDR2 YYREEE (reference sequence). V lost 1 base, J lost 0 bases, and 7 bases lay in between.

The chain combines TRBV20-1 with TRBJ1-3; D may be TRBD1 (5 bases). CDR1 DFQATT and CDR2 SNEGSKA come from the germline V gene (reference sequence). V was clipped by 3 bases and J by 8 bases, with 8 bases between them. This CDR3 has 11 residues. The CDR3 DNA sequence: TGCAGTGCTAGCTCCAGGGACACCATATATTTT. It specifies CSASSRDTIYF.